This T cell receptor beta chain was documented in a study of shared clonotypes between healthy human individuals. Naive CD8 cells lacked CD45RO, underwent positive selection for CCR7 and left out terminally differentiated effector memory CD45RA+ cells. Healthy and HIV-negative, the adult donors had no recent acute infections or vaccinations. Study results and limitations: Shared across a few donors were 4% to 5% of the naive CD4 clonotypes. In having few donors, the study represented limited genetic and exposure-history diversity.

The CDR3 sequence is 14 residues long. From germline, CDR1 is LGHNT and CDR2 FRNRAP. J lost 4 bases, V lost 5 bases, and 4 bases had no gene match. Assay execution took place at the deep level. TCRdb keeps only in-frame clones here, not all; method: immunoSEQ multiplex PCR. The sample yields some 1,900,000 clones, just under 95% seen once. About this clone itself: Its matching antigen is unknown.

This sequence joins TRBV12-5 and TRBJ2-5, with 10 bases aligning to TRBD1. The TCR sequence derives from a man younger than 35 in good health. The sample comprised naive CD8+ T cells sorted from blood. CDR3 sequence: CASGLGQGVETQYF. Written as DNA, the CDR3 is TGTGCTAGTGGTCTCGGACAGGGGGTAGAGACCCAGTACTTC.